A single sample is the source of the 2 T cell receptor beta chains below, sequenced in a study of blood T cell repertoires in COVID-19. The table came from immunoSEQ multiplex PCR; TCRdb's copy has only in-frame clones and leaves some out. This table holds a few hundred thousand clones, almost 90% found once. Sample: peripheral blood. The receptors here all came from a woman under 40 with COVID-19, enrolled during active disease.

The J gene is TRBJ1-6, the V gene TRBV5-4; possibly TRBD1 for D (6 bases). The CDR3 covers 13 residues. The V end was cut by 6 bases, the J end by 7 bases, with 11 bases between. Germline lookup yields CDR1 SGHNT and CDR2 YYREEE (reference sequence). CDR3 protein: CASNRDTNSPLHF. CDR3 DNA: TGTGCCAGCAATCGGGACACCAATTCACCCCTCCACTTT.

The chain links TRBV7-8 to TRBJ1-2; D gene uncertain. Trimming removed 0 bases from V and 7 bases from J, with 9 bases in between. The length of the CDR3 is 13 residues. Germline CDR1 SGHVS, CDR2 FQNEAQ. The CDR3 loop reads CASSLAASGGYTF. The CDR3 DNA follows: TGTGCCAGCAGCTTAGCCGCCTCGGGTGGCTACACCTTC.